The 9 T cell receptor beta chains below were found in one sample sequenced in a study of CD8 T cells in ankylosing spondylitis. TCRdb re-called the 5' RACE reads with MiXCR, one entry per CDR3 protein. The top ten clones hold less than 8% of a sample with 200,000 to 300,000 distinct CDR3 sequences, approximately 12% of them seen once. Sequenced: blood, either unsorted or a sorted T cell fraction (not recorded which). All receptors derive from a male donor with ankylosing spondylitis or in good health (not recorded which).

V is TRBV5-5 and J is TRBJ2-7; TRBD2 agrees at 12 bases. Trimming cost V 3 bases and J 4 bases; bases outside gene matches: 8. The V gene's germline CDR1 is SGHKS and CDR2 YYEKEE (reference sequence). CDR3 length equals 16 residues. The chain's CDR3 is CASSSTTSGSGYEQYF. CDR3 sequence (DNA): TGTGCCAGCAGCTCAACGACTAGCGGGAGTGGGTACGAGCAGTACTTC.

As for this clonotype: A read error may be the cause here, since a much bigger clone is one base away. This chain uses TRBV5-1 with TRBJ2-7; 7 bases line up with TRBD2. Unmatched junction bases numbered 7, after V lost 4 bases and J lost 3 bases. CDR1 and CDR2 (germline): SGHRS, YFSETQ. The CDR3 is made up of 14 amino acids. In DNA, the CDR3 is TGCGCCAGCAGCCGAACGGGAGGTGTCTACGAGCAGTACTTC. Its protein product is CASSRTGGVYEQYF. Based on the CDR3 plus reference TRBV5-1 and TRBJ2-7, the full variable domain is KAGVTQTPRYLIKTRGQQVTLSCSPISGHRSVSWYQQTPGQGLQFLFEYFSETQRNKGNFPGRFSGRQFSNSRSEMNVSTLELGDSALYLCASSRTGGVYEQYFGPGTRLTVT.

In this sample, this clonotype turned up many times. This chain uses TRBV4-2 with TRBJ2-5, with 9 bases matching TRBD2. Unmatched junction bases numbered 2, after V lost 2 bases and J lost 1 base. Germline CDR1 is LGHNA and CDR2 is YNFKEQ. The CDR3 has 15 amino acids. In nucleotides, the CDR3 is TGTGCCAGCAGCCAAACGACTAGCGGCCAAGAGACCCAGTACTTC. It is translated as CASSQTTSGQETQYF.

The CDR3 loop is CASKGQGTYEQYF. CDR3 coding DNA: TGTGCCAGCAAGGGCCAGGGGACCTACGAGCAGTACTTC. The rearrangement joins TRBV6-2 or TRBV6-3 to TRBJ2-7, with a possible D match to TRBD1 (6 bases). Trimming cost V 7 bases and J 2 bases, with 12 bases left between them. This CDR3 has 13 amino acids. Germline assignment: CDR1 MNHEY and CDR2 SVGEGT.

This CDR3 reads CSGSWNSYEQYF. The CDR3 DNA sequence: TGCAGCGGCAGCTGGAACTCCTACGAGCAGTACTTC. V is TRBV29-1 and J is TRBJ2-7; D uncertain. The V end was cut by 7 bases, the J end by 0 bases, with 10 bases between. Germline CDR1 is SQVTM and CDR2 is ANQGSEA. CDR3 length: 12 amino acids.

The chain has TRBV7-2 and TRBJ1-4; D uncertain. Germline V gene sequence: CDR1 SGHTA, CDR2 FQGNSA. There are 15 residues in the CDR3. Trimming left V 5 bases short and J 3 bases short, with 13 bases between. The CDR3, as DNA: TGTGCCAGCAGCCTGTCCGCGGCGGCTAATGAAAAACTGTTTTTT. It encodes CASSLSAAANEKLFF.

In this sample, this clonotype turned up many times. V gene TRBV29-1 combines with J gene TRBJ2-7, with D uncertain. The CDR3 contains 16 residues. Germline assignment: CDR1 SQVTM and CDR2 ANQGSEA. Trimming cost V 7 bases and J 0 bases, with 22 bases left between them. In DNA form, the CDR3 reads TGCAGCGCCCGAGGCTCTCTGATAGGAATCTCCTACGAGCAGTACTTC. This translates into CSARGSLIGISYEQYF.

This clonotype was recorded at least ten times. CDR3 nucleotide sequence: TGTGCCAGCAGTCGACCCCGCCATCATAACACAGATACGCAGTATTTT. It specifies CASSRPRHHNTDTQYF. V and J are TRBV12-3 or TRBV12-4 and TRBJ2-3; D is uncertain. The CDR3 consists of 16 residues. Trimming pared 5 bases from V and 2 bases from J, leaving 17 bases between.

This clonotype was seen at least ten times. The chain uses TRBV3-1 and TRBJ1-2, with no clear D. Trimming cost V 4 bases and J 7 bases, with 10 bases left between them. CDR1 LGHDT and CDR2 YNNKEL come from the germline V gene (reference sequence). This CDR3 comprises 12 residues. The CDR3, as DNA: TGTGCCAGCAGCCCGGGCCCAACTGGCTACACCTTC. Residues: CASSPGPTGYTF.